These 26 T cell receptor beta chains were sequenced from one sample in a study of siplizumab effects on memory and regulatory T cells. Repertoires were generated with immunoSEQ multiplex PCR, while TCRdb's copy carries only in-frame clones and drops some. The table shows approximately 120,000 clones, with approximately 90% occurring only once. What was sequenced was Tregs sorted from blood. These TCRs come from a human donor in good health.

The chain uses TRBV6-1 and TRBJ1-2, with TRBD1 as a possible D gene (5 bases). Germline V gene data show CDR1 as MNHNS and CDR2 as SASEGT. The CDR3 has 15 amino acids. The ends were cut back, 6 bases at V and 9 bases at J, with 23 bases in the middle. In nucleotides, the CDR3 is TGTGCCAGCAGGGAGGTAATCGGAACGGGGGGAAGCTACACCTTC. This gives the protein CASREVIGTGGSYTF.

This clone was counted once. This chain uses TRBV7-2 with TRBJ2-7, with 12 bases that match TRBD2. The CDR3 is 15 amino acids. The germline V gene has CDR1 SGHTA and CDR2 FQGNSA. Unmatched junction bases numbered 4, after V lost 5 bases and J lost 2 bases. CDR3 amino acids: CASSPRLAGAYEQYF. The CDR3 DNA reads as TGTGCCAGCAGCCCCAGACTAGCGGGAGCCTACGAGCAGTACTTC.

This chain links TRBV10-2 with TRBJ2-7; perhaps TRBD2 as D (6 bases). Looked up from germline, CDR1 is WSHSY and CDR2 is SAAADI. The CDR3 runs 14 residues. The V gene lost 2 bases and the J gene lost 1 base, with 9 bases spanning the gap. This chain's CDR3 is CASSEPGLSYEQYF. The DNA of the CDR3 is TGCGCCAGCAGTGAGCCGGGACTGTCCTACGAGCAGTACTTC.

This rearrangement joins TRBV18 to TRBJ2-3; a weak D match, TRBD2 (6 bases). The CDR3 is 15 amino acids. V lost 5 bases and J lost 2, with 14 bases in between. Germline V gene sequence: CDR1 KGHSH, CDR2 LQKENI. CDR3 sequence: CASSALGLFTDTQYF. The CDR3 coding sequence is TGTGCCAGCTCAGCACTCGGACTATTCACAGATACGCAGTATTTT.

This chain links TRBV27 with TRBJ2-1; D unclear. CDR1 MNHEY and CDR2 SMNVEV come from the germline V gene (reference sequence). The CDR3 has 16 amino acids. Deletions cut 1 base from V and 5 bases from J, with 15 bases between. DNA for the CDR3: TGTGCCAGCAGTTTATATGGGCCACAACTGAACAATGAGCAGTTCTTC. Translating it yields CASSLYGPQLNNEQFF.

DNA of the CDR3: TGTGCCAGCAGTCCAGGTTGGACTGGTGGCTACACCTTC. Translated: CASSPGWTGGYTF. V gene TRBV2 combines with J gene TRBJ1-2; D is unclear. The CDR3 spans 13 residues. CDR1 and CDR2 from the germline V gene are SNHLY and FYNNEI. Trimming pared 5 bases from V and 7 bases from J, leaving 14 bases between.

The V gene is TRBV6-5, the J gene TRBJ1-1, with a possible D match to TRBD1 (5 bases). CDR3 length: 15 residues. V was trimmed by 6 bases and J by 3 bases, leaving 17 bases between them. CDR1 is MNHEY and CDR2 is SVGAGI in the germline V gene. The CDR3 DNA sequence: TGTGCCAGCAGCCGGGGGGGGAGATCTGACACTGAAGCTTTCTTT. Residues: CASSRGGRSDTEAFF.

The rearrangement uses TRBV5-1 and TRBJ2-2; 10 bases align to TRBD1. CDR1 is SGHRS, CDR2 YFSETQ, per germline. This CDR3 has 14 amino acids. With 5 bases clipped from V and 4 bases from J, the junction kept 2 bases outside the gene matches. CDR3 loop: CASRRTGGTGELFF. In nucleotides, the CDR3 is TGCGCCAGCAGACGGACAGGGGGCACCGGGGAGCTGTTTTTT. Full variable domain (rest looked up from reference TRBV5-1 and TRBJ2-2): KAGVTQTPRYLIKTRGQQVTLSCSPISGHRSVSWYQQTPGQGLQFLFEYFSETQRNKGNFPGRFSGRQFSNSRSEMNVSTLELGDSALYLCASRRTGGTGELFFGEGSRLTVL.

CDR3 coding DNA: TGTGCCAGCAGTTTGGGACTAGCGGGGCCGCCGGATGAGCAGTTCTTC. It yields the protein CASSLGLAGPPDEQFF. The chain employs TRBV6-6 and TRBJ2-1, with 13 nucleotides matching TRBD2. From germline, CDR1 is MNHNY and CDR2 SVGAGI (reference sequence). V lost 4 bases, J lost 8 bases, and 8 bases stayed unmatched. This CDR3 region has 16 residues.

The chain couples TRBV4-1 to TRBJ1-2; no clear D. V lost 3 bases to trimming and J lost 0 bases, with 8 bases between them. Germline values: CDR1 MGHRA, CDR2 YSYEKL. The CDR3 covers 14 residues. CDR3 region: CASSHYTANYGYTF. The CDR3 DNA reads TGCGCCAGCAGCCACTACACAGCTAACTATGGCTACACCTTC.

The chain is built from TRBV6-6 and TRBJ2-1, with no clear D. CDR1 and CDR2 (germline): MNHNY, SVGAGI (reference sequence). V dropped 3 bases and J dropped 3 bases, with 3 bases sitting between them. The CDR3 spans 12 residues. The CDR3 loop is CASSYGYNEQFF. CDR3 in DNA: TGTGCCAGCAGTTATGGCTACAATGAGCAGTTCTTC.

The rearrangement links TRBV4-1 to TRBJ2-3; D is uncertain. Germline-derived CDR1 and CDR2 are MGHRA and YSYEKL. Trimming removed 4 bases at V and 5 bases at J, with 13 bases between. The CDR3 runs 14 residues. CDR3 nucleotides: TGCGCCAGCAGCCCAACAGCGCGTGGAGATACGCAGTATTTT. This sequence encodes CASSPTARGDTQYF.

The chain recombines TRBV7-3 with TRBJ2-2; D is perhaps TRBD1 or TRBD2 (5 bases each). The V and J ends lost 3 bases and 4 bases respectively, with 12 bases between them. Germline-derived CDR1 and CDR2 are SGHTA and FQGTGA. This CDR3 spans 15 amino acids. CDR3 DNA sequence: TGTGCCAGCAGCTTCCTGTCTGGGGGCACCGGGGAGCTGTTTTTT. It specifies CASSFLSGGTGELFF.

The CDR3 is CASSPGTPKRGYTF. The CDR3 coding sequence is TGTGCCAGCAGTCCAGGGACACCCAAAAGGGGCTACACCTTC. The chain is built from TRBV27 and TRBJ1-2; tentative D call: TRBD1 (6 bases). The CDR3 length is 14 residues. The V end was cut by 5 bases, the J end by 8 bases, with 18 bases between. The germline gives CDR1 MNHEY, CDR2 SMNVEV (reference sequence).

This clone was seen just once. This rearrangement joins TRBV9 to TRBJ2-5, with D possibly being TRBD2 (6 bases). CDR3 size: 16 residues. Germline values: CDR1 SGDLS, CDR2 YYNGEE. V was pared by 2 bases and J by 2 bases, with 16 bases between. CDR3 coding DNA: TGTGCCAGCAGCGTTCAGATAGCGGCACTACAAGAGACCCAGTACTTC. As protein: CASSVQIAALQETQYF.

V is TRBV28 and J is TRBJ1-1; D is uncertain. The CDR3 is 14 amino acids. V was cut by 4 bases and J by 3 bases, with 12 bases left in between. Germline V gene sequence: CDR1 MDHEN, CDR2 SYDVKM. CDR3 DNA sequence: TGTGCCAGCAGTTCGCCCGGAAGCTACACTGAAGCTTTCTTT. This gives the protein CASSSPGSYTEAFF. Combining the CDR3 with reference TRBV28 and TRBJ1-1 gives the whole variable domain DVKVTQSSRYLVKRTGEKVFLECVQDMDHENMFWYRQDPGLGLRLIYFSYDVKMKEKGDIPEGYSVSREKKERFSLILESASTNQTSMYLCASSSPGSYTEAFFGQGTRLTVV.

The rearrangement joins TRBV6-6 to TRBJ2-6; either TRBD1 or TRBD2 may supply D (5 bases each). Germline V lookup: CDR1 MNHNY, CDR2 SVGAGI (reference sequence). With 6 bases removed from V and 4 bases from J, the gap between germline ends came to 10 bases. The CDR3 runs 14 residues. The CDR3 loop is CASSDGAGANVLTF. The CDR3 DNA sequence: TGTGCCAGCAGCGACGGGGCAGGGGCCAACGTCCTGACTTTC.

CDR3 nucleotides: TGTGCCAGAGACAACCAGGGACTAGCGCTTCCGTGGAGCGAGCAGTACTTC. As protein: CARDNQGLALPWSEQYF. The V and J genes are TRBV27 and TRBJ2-7, with 10 positions matching TRBD2. After removal of 9 bases from V and 6 bases from J, the junction contained 20 bases not matched to a gene. Germline CDR1 MNHEY, CDR2 SMNVEV (reference sequence). The CDR3 has 17 residues.

The rearrangement uses TRBV5-1 and TRBJ2-4; a possible D gene is TRBD2 (5 bases). V was trimmed by 3 bases and J by 3 bases, leaving 10 bases between them. Germline-derived CDR1 and CDR2 are SGHRS and YFSETQ. The CDR3 has 14 residues. The CDR3 protein is CASSWGVDKNIQYF. DNA for the CDR3: TGCGCCAGCAGCTGGGGAGTAGACAAAAACATTCAGTACTTC.

The chain couples TRBV6-1 to TRBJ1-2, with a tentative D call TRBD1 (6 bases). CDR1 MNHNS and CDR2 SASEGT come from the germline V gene. This CDR3 has 14 amino acids. V was clipped by 4 bases and J by 8 bases, with 17 bases between them. The CDR3 here is CASSAIQGIAGYTF. The CDR3, as DNA: TGTGCCAGCAGTGCCATACAGGGTATCGCCGGCTACACCTTC.

As regards this clone: Other DNA sequences in this sample translate to the same CDR3. The chain combines TRBV7-9 with TRBJ2-7, with 7 positions matching TRBD1. The length of the CDR3 is 12 residues. V gave up 5 bases and J gave up 5 bases; unmatched junction bases: 3. Germline CDR1 and CDR2: SEHNR and FQNEAQ (reference sequence). The CDR3: CASSATGDEQYF. For the CDR3, the DNA is TGTGCCAGCAGCGCAACAGGGGACGAGCAGTACTTC. The variable domain in full, with the rest retrieved from reference TRBV7-9 and TRBJ2-7, is DTGVSQNPRHKITKRGQNVTFRCDPISEHNRLYWYRQTLGQGPEFLTYFQNEAQLEKSRLLSDRFSAERPKGSFSTLEIQRTEQGDSAMYLCASSATGDEQYFGPGTRLTVT.

The chain joins TRBV6-1 to TRBJ2-7; weak D call: TRBD1 (6 bases). The CDR3 totals 12 residues. CDR1 and CDR2 from the germline V gene are MNHNS and SASEGT. Trimming shortened V by 5 bases and J by 3 bases, and 8 bases separated the two germline ends. The CDR3 sequence: CASSRDNYEQYF. The CDR3 DNA reads TGTGCCAGCAGTCGGGACAACTACGAGCAGTACTTC.

The J gene is TRBJ2-2, the V gene TRBV5-6; D gene unclear. The germline V and J ends were trimmed by 2 bases and 7 bases, with 9 bases remaining between them. In germline, CDR1 is SGHDT, CDR2 YYEEEE. The CDR3 sequence is 13 residues long. CDR3 nucleotide sequence: TGTGCCAGCAGCTTTAGTGGTGGCGGGGAGCTGTTTTTT. This codes for CASSFSGGGELFF.

The chain carries TRBV6-6 and TRBJ2-3, with D perhaps TRBD2 (6 bases). The ends were cut back, 7 bases at V and 6 bases at J, with 14 bases in the middle. Germline V lookup: CDR1 MNHNY, CDR2 SVGAGI (reference sequence). This CDR3 contains 13 residues. In DNA, the CDR3 is TGTGCCAGCACCCGGACCGGAGGGGATACGCAGTATTTT. Its protein product is CASTRTGGDTQYF.

The chain carries TRBV10-3 and TRBJ2-3, with 8 bases that match TRBD1. Germline V gene sequence: CDR1 ENHRY, CDR2 SYGVKD. This CDR3 contains 14 residues. The junction had 4 bases not matched to a gene; V was cut back by 4 bases and J by 4 bases. CDR3 in DNA: TGTGCCATCAGTGGCCTGGACAGGGCAGATACGCAGTATTTT. It yields the protein CAISGLDRADTQYF.

The chain combines TRBV6-4 with TRBJ1-6; D may be TRBD1 (5 bases). Trimming shortened V by 5 bases and J by 10 bases, and 15 bases separated the two germline ends. This CDR3 is 14 amino acids long. Germline lookup yields CDR1 MRHNA and CDR2 SNTAGT. The chain's CDR3 is CASSRVGGGSPLHF. The CDR3 coding sequence is TGTGCCAGCAGTCGGGTGGGGGGTGGATCACCCCTCCACTTT.